This T cell receptor (beta chain) was found in a study of cytomegalovirus exposure and HLA in healthy donors. Study in general: Earlier sequencing of about 200 million T cells yielded under 120 million unique TCR beta sequences. Study-wide results and limits: TCR beta chain V- and J-gene trimming was linked, in a later analysis, to a missense variant in DCLRE1C.

Trimming took 0 bases from V and 5 from J; bases not matched to a gene: 7. The CDR3 totals 15 residues. Germline V lookup: CDR1 SGHRS, CDR2 YFSETQ. Note on this clone: Antigen specificity is unknown.

PCR involved 60 Vbeta and 13 Jbeta primers. Assay: immunoSEQ multiplex PCR; the TCRdb copy retains only in-frame clones and omits some. The table lists approximately 150,000 clones. Nominal health characterized the donors when sampled, though unrecorded immune exposures were likely. This chain links TRBV5-1 with TRBJ2-5; 7 bases fit TRBD2. The specimen sequenced was PBMCs. This sequence was found in a woman in her late teens or twenties in good health and CMV-seronegative. CDR3 in DNA: TGCGCCAGCAGCTTGGAACCGGGAGGTGTGGAGACCCAGTACTTC. This translates into CASSLEPGGVETQYF.